The 30 T cell receptor beta chains below all came from one sample that was sequenced in a study of Ad26.COV2.S vaccination and SARS-CoV-2 variants. Described treatment: around 19 received Ad26.COV2.S at low or high dose, single or two shots; five or six received placebo; per-sample allocation not given. On day 63 after the first injection, vaccine and placebo recipients gave samples. Profiled with immunoSEQ multiplex PCR; TCRdb holds only in-frame clones, not every one. The sample contains 290,000 or so clones, more than 75% of which appear only once. Here the sequenced sample was peripheral blood, taken in a trial of Ad26.COV2.S vaccine versus placebo. The origin of the receptors is a person between 18 and 65 years old who received the Ad26.COV2.S COVID-19 vaccine or a placebo.

This chain connects TRBV27 to TRBJ2-6; TRBD2 matches at 8 bases. Trimming took 3 bases from V and 0 from J; bases not matched to a gene: 4. CDR1 MNHEY and CDR2 SMNVEV come from the germline V gene (reference sequence). This CDR3 contains 17 residues. CDR3 region: CASSLGLGGSGANVLTF. The DNA for the CDR3 is TGTGCCAGCAGTTTGGGACTAGGGGGCTCTGGGGCCAACGTCCTGACTTTC.

The genes are TRBV27 and TRBJ1-2, with TRBD1 identical over 7 bases. The CDR3 has 17 residues. The J segment lost 5 bases and the V segment lost 4 bases, leaving 16 bases of the junction unmatched. CDR1 and CDR2 (germline): MNHEY, SMNVEV (reference sequence). CDR3 sequence reads: CASSSRPFWTGWYGYTF. For the CDR3, the DNA is TGTGCCAGCAGTTCACGCCCTTTTTGGACAGGCTGGTATGGCTACACCTTC.

The genes are TRBV7-9 and TRBJ1-1; D remains ambiguous. The CDR3 runs 14 residues. The V and J ends lost 3 bases and 1 base respectively, with 9 bases between them. CDR1 SEHNR and CDR2 FQNEAQ come from the germline V gene (reference sequence). Written as DNA, the CDR3 is TGTGCCAGCAGCTTTCTGACACCGAACACTGAAGCTTTCTTT. Its protein is CASSFLTPNTEAFF.

The chain joins TRBV21-1 to TRBJ1-1; the table's D call of TRBD1 was not tested on the DNA. TRBV21-1 is shown as a pseudogene. This CDR3 has 15 residues. The CDR3 sequence: CASSNNTGGRTEAFF. CDR3 coding DNA: TGTGCCAGCAGCAACAATACAGGGGGAAGGACTGAAGCTTTCTTT.

CDR3 amino acids: CAWSPPHYTEAFF. The CDR3 nucleotides are TGTGCCTGGAGTCCCCCCCACTACACTGAAGCTTTCTTT. The chain links TRBV30 to TRBJ1-1; D not certain. The germline gives CDR1 GTSNPN, CDR2 SVGIG (reference sequence). CDR3 length: 13 amino acids. The V end lost 2 bases, the J end lost 3 bases, and 10 bases lay between the germline ends.

The V and J genes are TRBV16 and TRBJ2-7; TRBD2 matches at 10 bases. This CDR3 is built from 14 residues. J was trimmed by 4 bases and V by 0 bases; bases with no gene match: 0. CDR1 and CDR2 from the germline V gene are KGHSY and FQNENV. The CDR3 coding sequence is TGTGCCAGCAGCCAATCACTAGCGGGGTACGAGCAGTACTTC. This gives the protein CASSQSLAGYEQYF.

Concerning this clone itself: This same CDR3 is encoded by further DNA sequences in the sample. V usage is TRBV6-5 and J usage is TRBJ2-7; 11 nucleotides match TRBD1. V was pared by 9 bases and J by 4 bases, with 2 bases of the junction left unmatched. The CDR3 spans 12 residues. The germline gives CDR1 MNHEY, CDR2 SVGAGI. For the CDR3, the DNA is TGTGCCAGTAGGGACAGGGGGTACGAGCAGTACTTC. It codes for CASRDRGYEQYF.

This clone was seen a single time. This sequence joins TRBV19 and TRBJ1-1; no firm D call. This CDR3 has 14 amino acids. The V and J ends lost 4 bases and 1 base respectively, with 10 bases between them. Germline V CDR1 and CDR2: LNHDA, SQIVND (reference sequence). The CDR3 region is CASSTLGKNTEAFF. Written as DNA, the CDR3 is TGTGCCAGTAGTACTTTGGGGAAGAACACTGAAGCTTTCTTT.

This clone was recorded only once. The CDR3 DNA reads TGTGCCAGCAGCTTAGAGACAGGCAATAGCAATCAGCCCCAGCATTTT. This encodes CASSLETGNSNQPQHF. V and J are TRBV7-8 and TRBJ1-5, with D perhaps matching TRBD1 (6 bases). Germline V gene lookup returns CDR1 SGHVS and CDR2 FQNEAQ. The CDR3 covers 16 residues. V was clipped by 1 base and J by 0 bases, with 10 bases between them.

The chain employs TRBV6-6 and TRBJ2-1; unclear D gene. Germline V lookup: CDR1 MNHNY, CDR2 SVGAGI (reference sequence). The CDR3 is 15 residues long. V was trimmed by 3 bases and J by 1 base, leaving 10 bases between them. The CDR3 nucleotides are TGTGCCAGCAGTTATTCAGAGCTTTCCTACAATGAGCAGTTCTTC. Protein product: CASSYSELSYNEQFF.

The J gene is TRBJ1-2, the V gene TRBV2; 7 positions match TRBD1. The CDR3 runs to 16 residues. The germline gives CDR1 SNHLY, CDR2 FYNNEI. J gave up 2 bases and V 3 bases, and 9 bases lay outside the gene matches. The chain's CDR3 is CASSEIVEGANYGYTF. CDR3 nucleotides: TGTGCCAGCAGTGAGATAGTGGAGGGGGCGAACTATGGCTACACCTTC.

The J gene is TRBJ1-6, the V gene TRBV9, with 8 bases fitting TRBD1. The J segment lost 6 bases and the V segment lost 4 bases, leaving 6 bases of the junction unmatched. The CDR3 spans 15 residues. The V gene's germline CDR1 is SGDLS and CDR2 YYNGEE. The CDR3 region is CASSPQDRANSPLHF. The CDR3 coding sequence is TGTGCCAGCAGCCCACAGGACAGGGCTAATTCACCCCTCCACTTT.

This chain uses TRBV5-1 with TRBJ1-1, with D possibly being TRBD1 (5 bases). The length of the CDR3 is 14 residues. Trimming shortened V by 5 bases and J by 1 base, and 12 bases separated the two germline ends. CDR1 SGHRS and CDR2 YFSETQ come from the germline V gene. CDR3 amino acids: CASSQGRGNTEAFF. In nucleotides, the CDR3 is TGCGCCAGCAGTCAGGGAAGGGGGAACACTGAAGCTTTCTTT.

A word on this clone: Other DNA sequences of this sample code for an identical CDR3. This rearrangement joins TRBV7-9 to TRBJ2-5, with D hard to call. V was pared by 1 base and J by 1 base, with 4 bases between. The CDR3 runs 13 residues. Germline loops: CDR1 SEHNR, CDR2 FQNEAQ (reference sequence). In nucleotides, the CDR3 is TGTGCCAGCAGCTTAGGCACCCAAGAGACCCAGTACTTC. It codes for CASSLGTQETQYF.

This clone was counted only a few times. The V and J genes are TRBV2 and TRBJ2-2, with 13 bases fitting TRBD2. Germline V gene data show CDR1 as SNHLY and CDR2 as FYNNEI. The CDR3 has 15 amino acids. V gave up 5 bases and J gave up 6 bases; unmatched junction bases: 3. The CDR3, as DNA: TGTGCCAGCAGTTGGACTAGCGGGGGCGCCGGGGAGCTGTTTTTT. Translated, it gives CASSWTSGGAGELFF.

This chain uses TRBV11-3 with TRBJ1-6; unclear D gene. Germline V gene data show CDR1 as SGHNT and CDR2 as YENEEA. Trimming removed 4 bases at V and 6 bases at J, with 13 bases between. The CDR3 is 15 amino acids. Here the CDR3 DNA reads TGTGCCAGCAGCTGCCCCACTGGTGGTAATTCACCCCTCCACTTT. Translating it yields CASSCPTGGNSPLHF.

Concerning this clone: Distinct nucleotide sequences in the sample also encode this CDR3. This chain connects TRBV7-2 to TRBJ2-3; D is undetermined. The V end lost 3 bases, the J end lost 1 base, and 2 bases lay between the germline ends. Germline CDR1 is SGHTA and CDR2 is FQGNSA. This CDR3 is 12 amino acids long. The CDR3 loop reads CASSFGTDTQYF. The CDR3 nucleotides are TGTGCCAGCAGCTTTGGCACAGATACGCAGTATTTT.

The chain employs TRBV9 and TRBJ1-1, with 8 bases aligning to TRBD1. Germline trimming cut 6 bases from V and 2 bases from J; bases unmatched to any gene: 6. This CDR3 contains 14 residues. CDR1 SGDLS and CDR2 YYNGEE come from the germline V gene. Here the CDR3 reads CASTIGTGNTEAFF. CDR3 bases: TGTGCCAGCACAATAGGGACAGGAAACACTGAAGCTTTCTTT. Full variable domain (outside the CDR3, taken from reference TRBV9 and TRBJ1-1): DSGVTQTPKHLITATGQRVTLRCSPRSGDLSVYWYQQSLDQGLQFLIQYYNGEERAKGNILERFSAQQFPDLHSELNLSSLELGDSALYFCASTIGTGNTEAFFGQGTRLTVV.

A single count supports this clone. The chain has TRBV24-1 and TRBJ2-1; 8 positions match TRBD1. Per germline, CDR1 KGHDR and CDR2 SFDVKD. The CDR3 loop spans 17 amino acids. The junction had 11 bases not matched to a gene; V was cut back by 3 bases and J by 5 bases. Here the CDR3 DNA reads TGTGCCACCAGTGATATGCCAGGGGGCGATCTTGACAATGAGCAGTTCTTC. Its translation: CATSDMPGGDLDNEQFF.

The chain combines TRBV5-4 with TRBJ2-7; 7 nucleotides match TRBD2. Germline lookup yields CDR1 SGHNT and CDR2 YYREEE (reference sequence). The CDR3 extends over 15 amino acids. The J segment lost 3 bases and the V segment lost 3 bases, leaving 9 bases of the junction unmatched. CDR3 residues: CASSSQKPGGYEQYF. CDR3 nucleotide sequence: TGTGCCAGCAGCTCCCAGAAGCCGGGAGGCTACGAGCAGTACTTC.

The chain carries TRBV7-2 and TRBJ1-5; D gene uncertain. V was pared by 2 bases and J by 0 bases, with 11 bases between. CDR3 length equals 16 residues. CDR1 is SGHTA and CDR2 is FQGNSA in the germline V gene. The DNA of the CDR3 is TGTGCCAGCAGCTTAAACGGGCAGCTTAGCAATCAGCCCCAGCATTTT. Its translation is CASSLNGQLSNQPQHF.

The chain employs TRBV5-1 and TRBJ2-7, with D unclear. The CDR3 is 16 residues long. Germline loops: CDR1 SGHRS, CDR2 YFSETQ. Between the trimmed V and J ends, which lost 4 bases and 2 bases, there was a span of 19 bases. This CDR3 reads CASSRWSLGSTYEQYF. Written as DNA, the CDR3 is TGCGCCAGCAGCCGTTGGAGCTTGGGAAGCACCTACGAGCAGTACTTC.

In the case of this clone: The sample carries other DNA sequences with the same CDR3. The V call is TRBV20-1, the J call TRBJ2-7; 10 nucleotides line up with TRBD2. V dropped 3 bases and J dropped 3; count of bases not matched to a gene: 2. This CDR3 comprises 13 residues. Germline CDR1 is DFQATT and CDR2 is SNEGSKA (reference sequence). DNA of the CDR3: TGCAGTGCTAGTTTAGCGGGGGGCTACGAGCAGTACTTC. Translating it yields CSASLAGGYEQYF.

The CDR3 protein is CASSQSGAGGSGANVLTF. As DNA, the CDR3 is TGTGCCAGCTCTCAGTCAGGGGCTGGGGGCTCTGGGGCCAACGTCCTGACTTTC. This sequence joins TRBV9 and TRBJ2-6, with D possibly matching TRBD1 (6 bases). CDR3 length: 18 residues. V lost 7 bases and J lost 0, with 20 bases in between. Germline V gives CDR1 SGDLS, CDR2 YYNGEE.

V is TRBV7-2 and J is TRBJ1-5; 7 bases align to TRBD1. The CDR3 totals 15 residues. The germline V gene has CDR1 SGHTA and CDR2 FQGNSA. Germline trimming cut 1 base from V and 7 bases from J; bases unmatched to any gene: 7. The CDR3 reads CASSLDRGRGQPQHF. CDR3 DNA: TGTGCCAGCAGCTTAGATAGGGGGCGAGGACAGCCCCAGCATTTT.

The CDR3 DNA sequence: TGTGCCAGCAGCATGGGACAGATGAACACTGAAGCTTTCTTT. Its protein is CASSMGQMNTEAFF. This rearrangement joins TRBV9 to TRBJ1-1; TRBD1 agrees at 7 bases. Looked up from germline, CDR1 is SGDLS and CDR2 is YYNGEE. This CDR3 is 14 amino acids long. Trimming took 4 bases from V and 0 from J; bases not matched to a gene: 3.

This rearrangement joins TRBV29-1 to TRBJ2-7, with D unclear. The germline V and J ends were trimmed by 1 base and 2 bases, with 12 bases remaining between them. The CDR3 is 14 amino acids. Germline loops: CDR1 SQVTM, CDR2 ANQGSEA. As DNA, the CDR3 is TGCAGCGTTGAAGTAGGCAGGATTACCTACGAGCAGTACTTC. It is translated as CSVEVGRITYEQYF.

The chain has TRBV6-2 or TRBV6-3 and TRBJ2-7; 9 nucleotides align to TRBD1. CDR1 and CDR2 (germline): MNHEY, SVGEGT. This CDR3 contains 13 residues. V shed 6 bases and J 6 bases; nucleotides not matched to a gene: 6. CDR3 loop: CASSRGTGIEQYF. The CDR3 bases are TGTGCCAGCAGCCGCGGGACAGGGATCGAGCAGTACTTC.

The chain employs TRBV2 and TRBJ1-2; D unclear. The V end was cut by 6 bases, the J end by 2 bases, with 19 bases between. Per germline, CDR1 SNHLY and CDR2 FYNNEI. CDR3 size: 16 residues. In DNA form, the CDR3 reads TGTGCCAGCAGGACCCAGTCCTTAGAGGACAACTATGGCTACACCTTC. The encoded protein is CASRTQSLEDNYGYTF.

The chain is built from TRBV5-1 and TRBJ2-5, with D hard to call. The V gene lost 3 bases and the J gene lost 2 bases, with 11 bases spanning the gap. Germline CDR1 and CDR2: SGHRS and YFSETQ. There are 14 residues in the CDR3. CDR3 DNA: TGCGCCAGCAGCTGGAGACAACAACAAGAGACCCAGTACTTC. It translates to CASSWRQQQETQYF.